The 21 T cell receptor beta chains below come from one sample, sequenced in a study of T cell changes during pregnancy in multiple sclerosis (dated by TCRdb to the late 2010s). Libraries were made using the immunoSEQ multiplex PCR assay. What TCRdb holds here is the immuneACCESS table cut down to in-frame rearrangements. Part of the clones is not present; checked against another copy, under half of the missing clones reflect an unresolved V gene, and the others are unexplained. For this sample there are 90,000 to 120,000 clones; under 95% appear just once. Less than 0.9% of the sample comes from the top ten. The sequences come from peripheral blood, collected in the third trimester of pregnancy. The receptor source for this set is a female donor in good health, enrolled as a control in a pregnancy study.

The chain employs TRBV6-5 and TRBJ1-2; D perhaps matches TRBD1 (6 bases). V lost 5 bases, J lost 2 bases, and 12 bases lay in between. Germline V gives CDR1 MNHEY, CDR2 SVGAGI. The CDR3 has 14 amino acids. CDR3 residues: CASSTTGTNYGYTF. DNA of the CDR3: TGTGCCAGCAGTACCACAGGGACAAACTATGGCTACACCTTC.

The V gene is TRBV9, the J gene TRBJ2-1; 7 nucleotides align to TRBD1. This CDR3 is built from 16 residues. Germline CDR1 is SGDLS and CDR2 is YYNGEE. J was trimmed by 6 bases and V by 4 bases; bases with no gene match: 13. Written as DNA, the CDR3 is TGTGCCAGCAGCTTAAGTGGGGGACAGAGCATCAATGAGCAGTTCTTC. It yields the protein CASSLSGGQSINEQFF. Supplemented by reference TRBV9 and TRBJ2-1, the full variable domain reads DSGVTQTPKHLITATGQRVTLRCSPRSGDLSVYWYQQSLDQGLQFLIQYYNGEERAKGNILERFSAQQFPDLHSELNLSSLELGDSALYFCASSLSGGQSINEQFFGPGTRLTVL.

This sequence joins TRBV25-1 and TRBJ2-1; TRBD2 agrees at 8 bases. The ends lost 4 bases at V and 0 bases at J; junction bases unmatched: 5. CDR1 and CDR2 (germline): MGHDK, SYGVNS. The CDR3 runs 16 residues. The CDR3 spells CASSAGGTVSYNEQFF. The CDR3 DNA reads as TGTGCCAGCAGTGCGGGAGGGACTGTCTCCTACAATGAGCAGTTCTTC. Based on the CDR3 plus reference TRBV25-1 and TRBJ2-1, the full variable domain is EADIYQTPRYLVIGTGKKITLECSQTMGHDKMYWYQQDPGMELHLIHYSYGVNSTEKGDLSSESTVSRIRTEHFPLTLESARPSHTSQYLCASSAGGTVSYNEQFFGPGTRLTVL.

This chain uses TRBV5-4 with TRBJ1-6, with 7 bases lining up with TRBD1. The CDR3 sequence is 15 residues long. V gave up 4 bases and J gave up 5 bases; unmatched junction bases: 6. Germline V gene sequence: CDR1 SGHNT, CDR2 YYREEE (reference sequence). The CDR3 DNA reads as TGTGCCAGCAGCCCGGGACAGATAAATAATTCACCCCTCCACTTT. This codes for CASSPGQINNSPLHF.

The V and J genes are TRBV28 and TRBJ2-7, with TRBD1 matching over 10 bases. With V trimmed by 4 bases and J by 5 bases, 8 bases remained unmatched. Germline lookup yields CDR1 MDHEN and CDR2 SYDVKM. The CDR3 covers 15 residues. In DNA form, the CDR3 reads TGTGCCAGCAGTTACCAGACAGGGGGCGCAGACGAGCAGTACTTC. Translation gives CASSYQTGGADEQYF.

The chain carries TRBV7-9 and TRBJ1-1, with D maybe TRBD1 (5 bases). The V end lost 2 bases, the J end lost 4 bases, and 11 bases lay between the germline ends. Germline values: CDR1 SEHNR, CDR2 FQNEAQ (reference sequence). The CDR3 is 14 amino acids. The CDR3 here is CASSLQGQGTEAFF. The DNA for the CDR3 is TGTGCCAGCAGCTTACAGGGTCAAGGCACTGAAGCTTTCTTT.

The genes are TRBV9 and TRBJ1-1, with 9 positions matching TRBD1. Germline CDR1 is SGDLS and CDR2 is YYNGEE. J lost 7 bases, V lost 4 bases, and 14 bases had no gene match. The CDR3 totals 16 residues. CDR3 nucleotides: TGTGCCAGCAGCCCTACTACCGGGACAGGGCCCCATGAAGCTTTCTTT. Protein: CASSPTTGTGPHEAFF.

The rearrangement joins TRBV18 to TRBJ1-6; tentative D call: TRBD1 (6 bases). This CDR3 is 16 amino acids long. Trimming took off 6 bases at V and 2 bases at J, with 14 bases between the two ends. CDR1 and CDR2 from the germline V gene are KGHSH and LQKENI. The CDR3 is CASSLGQGTYNSPLHF. As DNA, the CDR3 is TGTGCCAGCTCCCTTGGGCAGGGGACCTATAATTCACCCCTCCACTTT.

This rearrangement joins TRBV19 to TRBJ1-2, with 10 nucleotides matching TRBD1. The CDR3 runs to 12 residues. V trimming: 11 bases; J trimming: 4 bases; junction bases outside the gene matches: 4. CDR1 and CDR2 from the germline V gene are LNHDA and SQIVND (reference sequence). CDR3 amino acids: CAVGTGAYGYTF. CDR3 bases: TGTGCCGTGGGGACAGGGGCCTATGGCTACACCTTC. Filled out from reference TRBV19 and TRBJ1-2, the complete variable domain reads DGGITQSPKYLFRKEGQNVTLSCEQNLNHDAMYWYRQDPGQGLRLIYYSQIVNDFQKGDIAEGYSVSREKKESFPLTVTSAQKNPTAFYLCAVGTGAYGYTFGSGTRLTVV.

This sequence joins TRBV7-2 and TRBJ2-3, with 9 nucleotides matching TRBD2. With 5 bases clipped from V and 5 bases from J, the junction kept 11 bases outside the gene matches. Germline V gene lookup returns CDR1 SGHTA and CDR2 FQGNSA. This CDR3 is built from 16 residues. CDR3 DNA: TGTGCCAGCAGCCCCACGGGCGGGGGGGCCGGAGATACGCAGTATTTT. It encodes CASSPTGGGAGDTQYF.

The CDR3 loop reads CASSLAGGLTYEQYF. CDR3 DNA sequence: TGTGCCAGCAGCTTGGCGGGGGGGTTAACCTACGAGCAGTACTTC. The chain recombines TRBV5-4 with TRBJ2-7; 8 bases are shared with TRBD2. The V segment lost 0 bases and the J segment 2 bases; nucleotides outside the gene matches: 4. This CDR3 has 15 residues. Germline loops: CDR1 SGHNT, CDR2 YYREEE (reference sequence).

This chain uses TRBV2 with TRBJ1-5; no definite D call. The CDR3 has 13 amino acids. Germline V gene data show CDR1 as SNHLY and CDR2 as FYNNEI. Trimming cost V 0 bases and J 10 bases, with 10 bases left between them. DNA of the CDR3: TGTGCCAGCAGTGAAGCGCGGGGTAGTCCCCAGCATTTT. Translated: CASSEARGSPQHF. Full variable domain (missing parts from reference TRBV2 and TRBJ1-5): EPEVTQTPSHQVTQMGQEVILRCVPISNHLYFYWYRQILGQKVEFLVSFYNNEISEKSEIFDDQFSVERPDGSNFTLKIRSTKLEDSAMYFCASSEARGSPQHFGDGTRLSIL.

V and J are TRBV7-6 and TRBJ2-5; weak D call: TRBD2 (6 bases). V lost 5 bases and J lost 7, with 23 bases in between. This CDR3 has 16 residues. The germline V gene has CDR1 SGHVS and CDR2 FNYEAQ. CDR3 amino acids: CASSERRERLGGTQYF. The CDR3 region has the DNA TGTGCCAGCAGCGAGAGGAGGGAGCGCCTGGGGGGGACCCAGTACTTC.

V gene TRBV29-1 combines with J gene TRBJ2-7, with 7 nucleotides matching TRBD1. With V trimmed by 5 bases and J by 2 bases, 9 bases remained unmatched. The CDR3 runs 14 residues. Per germline, CDR1 SQVTM and CDR2 ANQGSEA. Here the CDR3 reads CSVPMSGQTYEQYF. CDR3 DNA: TGCAGCGTTCCTATGTCGGGACAGACCTACGAGCAGTACTTC.

The gene calls are TRBV7-9 and TRBJ1-1, with 9 bases identical to TRBD1. CDR3 length equals 16 residues. CDR1 is SEHNR and CDR2 is FQNEAQ in the germline V gene (reference sequence). The J segment lost 1 base and the V segment lost 4 bases, leaving 7 bases of the junction unmatched. The CDR3 DNA is TGTGCCAGCAGCTCCACTACAGGGGGCCGGAACACTGAAGCTTTCTTT. Translation gives CASSSTTGGRNTEAFF.

Comments on this clone: Additional DNA sequences in this sample encode the identical CDR3. The genes are TRBV9 and TRBJ1-1; D is perhaps TRBD1 (5 bases). Per germline, CDR1 SGDLS and CDR2 YYNGEE. Trimming took off 3 bases at V and 8 bases at J, with 17 bases between the two ends. The CDR3 totals 14 residues. The CDR3 loop is CASSGGGGKEEAFF. DNA of the CDR3: TGTGCCAGCAGCGGGGGGGGTGGGAAAGAGGAAGCTTTCTTT.

The chain links TRBV5-4 to TRBJ2-5; D possibly corresponds to TRBD1 (6 bases). CDR3 length: 14 residues. Looked up from germline, CDR1 is SGHNT and CDR2 is YYREEE (reference sequence). With 0 bases removed from V and 0 bases from J, the gap between germline ends came to 6 bases. The CDR3 DNA follows: TGTGCCAGCAGCTTGGGACAGGACCAAGAGACCCAGTACTTC. Its translation: CASSLGQDQETQYF.

The chain combines TRBV5-1 with TRBJ1-4; a weak D match, TRBD1 (6 bases). This CDR3 has 14 residues. Germline V lookup: CDR1 SGHRS, CDR2 YFSETQ. The ends were cut back, 2 bases at V and 6 bases at J, with 11 bases in the middle. The CDR3 here is CASSFPQGYEKLFF. The DNA for the CDR3 is TGCGCCAGCAGCTTCCCACAGGGATATGAAAAACTGTTTTTT.

The V and J genes are TRBV7-2 and TRBJ2-2, with a tentative D call TRBD1 (6 bases). Germline V gene data show CDR1 as SGHTA and CDR2 as FQGNSA. The V and J ends lost 6 bases and 1 base respectively, with 6 bases between them. The length of the CDR3 is 13 residues. Written as DNA, the CDR3 is TGTGCCAGCAGACAGGGGAACACCGGGGAGCTGTTTTTT. Its translation: CASRQGNTGELFF.

In the case of this clone: The junction differs from germline at one of its ends, possibly a read error. The CDR3 DNA reads TGTGCCAGCACCCAAGTAGGGGATTACACTGAAGCTTTCTTT. Its translation: CASTQVGDYTEAFF. This chain connects TRBV14 to TRBJ1-1; D may be TRBD1 (5 bases). Looked up from germline, CDR1 is SGHDN and CDR2 is FVKESK. The CDR3 extends over 14 amino acids.

This rearrangement joins TRBV4-3 to TRBJ2-7; TRBD1 is a possible D gene (6 bases). The germline CDR1 and CDR2 sequences are LGHNA and YSLEER. Trimming removed 5 bases from V and 4 bases from J, with 12 bases in between. CDR3 size: 13 residues. The DNA of the CDR3 is TGCGCCAGCAGCACGAACAGGGCATACGAGCAGTACTTC. Protein: CASSTNRAYEQYF.